The 11 T cell receptor beta chains in this list originate from one sample, sequenced in a study of monozygotic twins with inflammatory bowel disease. TCRdb reprocessed the 5' RACE reads and keeps a single row for each CDR3 protein, giving no DNA. In total, the table holds some 170,000 distinct CDR3 sequences. Sample: blood. Every receptor here comes from a human donor with ulcerative colitis or Crohn's disease, or a healthy co-twin of an affected twin (not recorded which).

The chain has TRBV20-1 and TRBJ2-4; lacking DNA, the TRBD2 call made by TCRdb goes unchecked. The CDR3 consists of 12 residues. Germline V gene data show CDR1 as DFQATT and CDR2 as SNEGSKA (reference sequence). The CDR3 loop reads CSARGVGNIQYF.

This chain connects TRBV29-1 to TRBJ2-1; as DNA is missing, the TRBD2 call by TCRdb cannot be tested. Germline CDR1 reads SQVTM; CDR2 reads ANQGSEA. The CDR3 runs 14 residues. CDR3 sequence: CSVLTSGGYNEQFF.

CDR3 in amino acids: CASQLDVDNEQFF. This rearrangement joins TRBV7-9 to TRBJ2-1. Germline CDR1 is SEHNR and CDR2 is FQNEAQ (reference sequence). This CDR3 comprises 13 residues.

The rearrangement joins TRBV5-1 to TRBJ1-3. The CDR3 length is 15 residues. Germline lookup yields CDR1 SGHRS and CDR2 YFSETQ. CDR3 loop: CASSPFQGGGNTIYF. The full variable domain, rest sourced from reference TRBV5-1 and TRBJ1-3, is KAGVTQTPRYLIKTRGQQVTLSCSPISGHRSVSWYQQTPGQGLQFLFEYFSETQRNKGNFPGRFSGRQFSNSRSEMNVSTLELGDSALYLCASSPFQGGGNTIYFGEGSWLTVV.

The chain carries TRBV12-3 or TRBV12-4 and TRBJ2-7. This CDR3 has 12 residues. CDR3 in amino acids: CASSSAQGFYDF.

The chain recombines TRBV24-1 with TRBJ2-2; the TCRdb call, TRBD1, lacks DNA for checking. The CDR3 has 15 amino acids. Germline V CDR1 and CDR2: KGHDR, SFDVKD. The CDR3 spells CATSDGQGIAGELFF.

The chain uses TRBV20-1 and TRBJ2-1; the TCRdb call, TRBD1, lacks DNA for checking. Germline CDR1 is DFQATT and CDR2 is SNEGSKA (reference sequence). This CDR3 is 16 amino acids long. CDR3 in amino acids: CSARAGTRSSYNEQFF.

This chain uses TRBV5-1 with TRBJ1-5; TCRdb's assignment of TRBD1 cannot be checked, as there is no DNA. Germline CDR1 and CDR2: SGHRS and YFSETQ. This CDR3 is built from 14 residues. CDR3 protein: CASSSGQGNQPQHF.

J is TRBJ1-6 and V is TRBV20-1. The CDR3 is 16 amino acids. Germline V CDR1 and CDR2: DFQATT, SNEGSKA (reference sequence). Here the CDR3 reads CSARSANFLGGSPLHF.

The V and J genes are TRBV12-3 or TRBV12-4 and TRBJ1-5; TCRdb indicates TRBD1, and absent DNA this call remains unverified. CDR3 length: 12 residues. The CDR3 here is CASTRDRTTQHF.

J is TRBJ2-7 and V is TRBV7-2; TCRdb proposes TRBD1, but this gene call is untestable without DNA. The germline V gene encodes CDR1 SGHTA and CDR2 FQGNSA. This CDR3 has 14 residues. The CDR3 region is CASSSGGSHYEQYF.